These T cell receptor beta chains were read from a single sample in a study of blood T cell repertoires in COVID-19. Some clones are missing from TCRdb's copy, which holds only in-frame ones; the method was immunoSEQ multiplex PCR. The profile shows about 250,000 clones, roughly 86% of them singletons. Input material: peripheral blood. The receptors here all came from a woman aged 80 or over with COVID-19, enrolled during active disease. CDR3s include the opening cysteine and the closing phenylalanine or tryptophan. A D gene is named only where the DNA matches it firmly. Some rows have no size entry. The others give once, few or many, or a class for an expanded clone.

J: TRBJ2-2; V: TRBV18; D: NA; size: NA; CDR3: CASSPTTGILNTGELFF; DNA: TGTGCCAGCTCACCAACCACAGGGATCCTGAACACCGGGGAGCTGTTTTTT
J: TRBJ1-4; V: TRBV19; D: NA; size: NA; CDR3: CAGGSREKLFF; DNA: TGTGCCGGAGGGAGTAGGGAAAAACTGTTTTTT
J: TRBJ2-7; V: TRBV18; D: NA; size: NA; CDR3: CASSPTEGDYEQYF; DNA: TGTGCCAGCTCACCGACGGAGGGCGACTACGAGCAGTACTTC
J: TRBJ2-6; V: TRBV19; D: TRBD1; size: NA; CDR3: CASSWTGTANVLTF; DNA: TGTGCCAGTAGTTGGACAGGGACGGCCAACGTCCTGACTTTC
J: TRBJ2-3; V: TRBV7-2; D: NA; size: few; CDR3: CASSLEVSAGNTQYF; DNA: TGTGCCAGCAGCTTAGAAGTTTCGGCGGGAAATACGCAGTATTTT
J: TRBJ1-2; V: TRBV7-2; D: NA; size: NA; CDR3: CASSLLAGKLDYGYTF; DNA: TGTGCCAGCAGCTTATTGGCCGGGAAGTTGGACTATGGCTACACCTTC
J: TRBJ2-3; V: TRBV6-8; D: TRBD2; size: NA; CDR3: CASSYFSGGANDTQYF; DNA: TGTGCCAGCAGTTACTTTAGCGGGGGGGCCAACGATACGCAGTATTTT
J: TRBJ1-2; V: TRBV6-2/TRBV6-3; D: NA; size: NA; CDR3: CASSYSAGPGYTF; DNA: TGTGCCAGCAGTTACTCGGCGGGACCTGGCTACACCTTC
J: TRBJ1-2; V: TRBV27; D: TRBD1; size: NA; CDR3: CASSYGQGALNYGYTF; DNA: TGTGCCAGCAGTTATGGGCAGGGGGCGCTTAACTATGGCTACACCTTC
J: TRBJ1-4; V: TRBV28; D: NA; size: NA; CDR3: CASSSLDTSNEKLFF; DNA: TGTGCCAGCAGTTCGTTGGACACCAGTAATGAAAAACTGTTTTTT
J: TRBJ2-3; V: TRBV6-5; D: TRBD2; size: NA; CDR3: CASSSTSGGRDTQYF; DNA: TGTGCCAGCAGTTCGACTAGCGGGGGGCGAGATACGCAGTATTTT
J: TRBJ2-1; V: TRBV5-5; D: TRBD2; size: once; CDR3: CASSIPGLAGGMFF; DNA: TGTGCCAGCAGCATTCCGGGACTAGCGGGGGGGATGTTCTTC
J: TRBJ2-5; V: TRBV2; D: TRBD2; size: NA; CDR3: CASNGAGLGETQYF; DNA: TGTGCCAGCAACGGAGCGGGACTAGGCGAGACCCAGTACTTC
J: TRBJ1-1; V: TRBV10-2; D: NA; size: NA; CDR3: CASSESKGALNTEAFF; DNA: TGCGCCAGCAGTGAGTCGAAGGGAGCCCTGAACACTGAAGCTTTCTTT
J: TRBJ1-1; V: TRBV6-5; D: NA; size: NA; CDR3: CASRLQAEANTEAFF; DNA: TGTGCCAGCAGGTTACAGGCAGAAGCGAACACTGAAGCTTTCTTT
J: TRBJ1-1; V: TRBV2; D: NA; size: NA; CDR3: CASSGQANTEAFF; DNA: TGTGCCAGCAGTGGACAGGCGAACACTGAAGCTTTCTTT
J: TRBJ2-1; V: TRBV3-1/TRBV3-2; D: TRBD2; size: NA; CDR3: CASSRTSGNEQFF; DNA: TGTGCCAGCAGCCGGACTAGCGGCAATGAGCAGTTCTTC